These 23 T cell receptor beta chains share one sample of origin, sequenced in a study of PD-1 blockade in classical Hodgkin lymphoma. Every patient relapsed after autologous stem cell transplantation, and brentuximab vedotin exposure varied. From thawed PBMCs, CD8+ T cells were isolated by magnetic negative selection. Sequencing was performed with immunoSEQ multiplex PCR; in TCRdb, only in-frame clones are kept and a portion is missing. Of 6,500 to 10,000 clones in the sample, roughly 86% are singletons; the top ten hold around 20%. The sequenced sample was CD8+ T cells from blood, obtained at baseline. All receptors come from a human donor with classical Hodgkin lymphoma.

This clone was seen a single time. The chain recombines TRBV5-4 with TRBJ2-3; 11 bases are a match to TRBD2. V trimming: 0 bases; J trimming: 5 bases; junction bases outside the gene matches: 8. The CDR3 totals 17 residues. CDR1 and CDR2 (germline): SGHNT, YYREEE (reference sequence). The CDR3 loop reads CASSLGDSGGVEDTQYF. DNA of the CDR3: TGTGCCAGCAGCTTGGGTGATAGCGGGGGGGTCGAAGATACGCAGTATTTT.

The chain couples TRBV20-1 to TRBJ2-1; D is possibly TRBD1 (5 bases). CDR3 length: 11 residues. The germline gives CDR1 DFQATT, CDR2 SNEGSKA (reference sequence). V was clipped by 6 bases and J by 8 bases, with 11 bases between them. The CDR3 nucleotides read TGCAGTGCCAAAGACAGATATGAGCAGTTCTTC. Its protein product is CSAKDRYEQFF.

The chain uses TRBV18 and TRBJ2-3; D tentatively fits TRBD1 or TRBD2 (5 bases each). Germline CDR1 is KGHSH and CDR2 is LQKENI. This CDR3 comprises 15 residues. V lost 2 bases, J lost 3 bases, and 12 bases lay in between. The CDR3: CASSPVGAVTDTQYF. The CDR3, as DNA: TGTGCCAGCTCACCAGTCGGGGCAGTTACAGATACGCAGTATTTT.

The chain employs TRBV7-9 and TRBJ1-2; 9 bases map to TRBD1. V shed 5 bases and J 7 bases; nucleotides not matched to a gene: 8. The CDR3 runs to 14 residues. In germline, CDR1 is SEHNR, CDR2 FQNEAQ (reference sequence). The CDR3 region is CASSLTQGAGGYTF. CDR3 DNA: TGTGCCAGCAGCCTAACACAGGGGGCTGGTGGCTACACCTTC.

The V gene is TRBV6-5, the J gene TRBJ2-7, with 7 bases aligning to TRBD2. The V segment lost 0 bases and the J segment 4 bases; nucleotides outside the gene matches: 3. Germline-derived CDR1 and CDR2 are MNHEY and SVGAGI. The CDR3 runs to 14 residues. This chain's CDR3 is CASSYSSGGYEQYF. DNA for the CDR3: TGTGCCAGCAGTTACTCCTCGGGGGGTTACGAGCAGTACTTC.

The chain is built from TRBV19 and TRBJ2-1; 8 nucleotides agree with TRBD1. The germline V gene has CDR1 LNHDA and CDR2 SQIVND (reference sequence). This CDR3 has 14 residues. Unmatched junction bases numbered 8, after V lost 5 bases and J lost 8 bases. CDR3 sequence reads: CASSGTGTLDEQFF. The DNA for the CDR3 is TGTGCCAGTAGTGGGACAGGTACGTTAGATGAGCAGTTCTTC.

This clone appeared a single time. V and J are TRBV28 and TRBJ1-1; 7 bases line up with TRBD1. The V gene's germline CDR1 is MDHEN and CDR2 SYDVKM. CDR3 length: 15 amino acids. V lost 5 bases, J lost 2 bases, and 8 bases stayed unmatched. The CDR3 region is CASSPDREGNTEAFF. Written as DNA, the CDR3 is TGTGCCAGCAGTCCCGACAGGGAGGGTAACACTGAAGCTTTCTTT.

CDR3 sequence: CASSPGLDYNEQFF. CDR3 DNA: TGTGCCAGCAGCCCCGGACTAGACTACAATGAGCAGTTCTTC. The gene calls are TRBV27 and TRBJ2-1, with 7 bases identical to TRBD2. This CDR3 has 14 residues. The V segment lost 6 bases and the J segment 3 bases; nucleotides outside the gene matches: 5. Germline V CDR1 and CDR2: MNHEY, SMNVEV (reference sequence).

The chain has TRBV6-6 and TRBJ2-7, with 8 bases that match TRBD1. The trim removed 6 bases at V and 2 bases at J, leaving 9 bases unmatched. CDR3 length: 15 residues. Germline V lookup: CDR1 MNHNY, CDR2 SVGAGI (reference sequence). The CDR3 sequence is CASRADRGFAYEQYF. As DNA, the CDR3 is TGTGCCAGCAGGGCCGACAGGGGATTTGCCTACGAGCAGTACTTC.

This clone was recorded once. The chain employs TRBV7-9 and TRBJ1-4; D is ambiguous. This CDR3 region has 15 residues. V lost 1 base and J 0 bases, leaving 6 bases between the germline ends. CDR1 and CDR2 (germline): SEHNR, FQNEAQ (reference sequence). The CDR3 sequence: CASSLGSATNEKLFF. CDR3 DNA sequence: TGTGCCAGCAGCTTAGGGTCAGCAACTAATGAAAAACTGTTTTTT.

CDR3 region: CASSFQAGEWPDTQYF. Written as DNA, the CDR3 is TGTGCCAGCAGCTTCCAAGCGGGAGAGTGGCCAGATACGCAGTATTTT. The genes are TRBV13 and TRBJ2-3, with 8 bases identical to TRBD2. V lost 3 bases and J lost 4; bases outside the gene matches: 9. The germline gives CDR1 PRHDT, CDR2 FYEKMQ (reference sequence). The CDR3 covers 16 residues.

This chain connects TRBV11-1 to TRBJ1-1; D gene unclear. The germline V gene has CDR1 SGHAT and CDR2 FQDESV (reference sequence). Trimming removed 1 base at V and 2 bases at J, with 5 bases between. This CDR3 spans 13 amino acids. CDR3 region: CASSLELNTEAFF. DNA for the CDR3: TGTGCCAGCAGCTTAGAACTAAACACTGAAGCTTTCTTT.

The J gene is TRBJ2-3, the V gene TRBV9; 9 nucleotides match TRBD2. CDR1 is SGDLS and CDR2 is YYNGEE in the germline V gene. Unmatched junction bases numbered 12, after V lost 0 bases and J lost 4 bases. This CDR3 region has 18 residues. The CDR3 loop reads CASSVAGLAPKGPDTQYF. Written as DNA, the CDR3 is TGTGCCAGCAGCGTAGCGGGACTAGCCCCCAAAGGCCCAGATACGCAGTATTTT.

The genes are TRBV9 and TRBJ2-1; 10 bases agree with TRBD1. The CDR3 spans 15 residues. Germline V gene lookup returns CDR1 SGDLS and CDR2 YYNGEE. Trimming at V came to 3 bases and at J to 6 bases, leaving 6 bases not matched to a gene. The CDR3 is CASSAGTGVPNEQFF. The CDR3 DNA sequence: TGTGCCAGCAGCGCCGGGACAGGGGTTCCCAATGAGCAGTTCTTC.

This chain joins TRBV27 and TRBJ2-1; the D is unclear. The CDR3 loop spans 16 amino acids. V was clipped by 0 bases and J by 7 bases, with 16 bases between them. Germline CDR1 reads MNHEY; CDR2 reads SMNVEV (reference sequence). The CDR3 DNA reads TGTGCCAGCAGTTTATCGATTATCCTCGTCGAGAATGAGCAGTTCTTC. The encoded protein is CASSLSIILVENEQFF.

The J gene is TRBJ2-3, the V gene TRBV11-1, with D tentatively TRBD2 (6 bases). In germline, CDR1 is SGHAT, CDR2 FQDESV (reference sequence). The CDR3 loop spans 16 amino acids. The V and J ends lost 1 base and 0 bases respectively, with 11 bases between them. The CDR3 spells CASSLGDWISTDTQYF. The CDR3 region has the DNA TGTGCCAGCAGCTTAGGGGACTGGATAAGCACAGATACGCAGTATTTT.

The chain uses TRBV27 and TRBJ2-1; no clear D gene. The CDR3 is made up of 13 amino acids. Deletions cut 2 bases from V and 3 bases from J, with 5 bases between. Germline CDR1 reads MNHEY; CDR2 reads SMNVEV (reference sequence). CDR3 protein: CASSLPGYNEQFF. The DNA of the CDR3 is TGTGCCAGCAGTTTACCAGGCTACAATGAGCAGTTCTTC.

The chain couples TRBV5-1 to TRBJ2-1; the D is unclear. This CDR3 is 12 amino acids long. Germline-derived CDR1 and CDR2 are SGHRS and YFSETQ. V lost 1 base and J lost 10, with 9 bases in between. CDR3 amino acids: CASSLRAEEQFF. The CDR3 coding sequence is TGCGCCAGCAGCTTGCGGGCGGAGGAGCAGTTCTTC.

CDR3 bases: TGTGCCAGCAGTGAAGGCGGGAGTTATGGCTACACCTTC. Protein product: CASSEGGSYGYTF. The rearrangement joins TRBV2 to TRBJ1-2; D gene ambiguous. The CDR3 contains 13 residues. The germline V gene encodes CDR1 SNHLY and CDR2 FYNNEI. V gave up 1 base and J gave up 5 bases, with 8 bases separating them.

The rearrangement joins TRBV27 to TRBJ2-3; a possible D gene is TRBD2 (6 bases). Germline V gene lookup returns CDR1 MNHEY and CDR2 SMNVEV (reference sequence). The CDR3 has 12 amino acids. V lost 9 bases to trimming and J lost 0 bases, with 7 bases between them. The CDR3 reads CASRGSTDTQYF. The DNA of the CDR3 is TGTGCCAGTCGGGGGAGCACAGATACGCAGTATTTT.

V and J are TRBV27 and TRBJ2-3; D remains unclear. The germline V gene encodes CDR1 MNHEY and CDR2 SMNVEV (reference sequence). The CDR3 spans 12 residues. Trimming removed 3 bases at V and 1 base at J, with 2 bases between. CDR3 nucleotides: TGTGCCAGCAGTTTGGGCACAGATACGCAGTATTTT. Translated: CASSLGTDTQYF.

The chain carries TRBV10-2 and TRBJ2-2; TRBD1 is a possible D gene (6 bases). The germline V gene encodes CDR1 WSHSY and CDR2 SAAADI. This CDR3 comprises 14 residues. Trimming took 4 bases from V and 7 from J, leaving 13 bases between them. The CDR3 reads CASSVGGRGGELFF. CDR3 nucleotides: TGCGCCAGCAGTGTAGGGGGTCGCGGCGGGGAGCTGTTTTTT.

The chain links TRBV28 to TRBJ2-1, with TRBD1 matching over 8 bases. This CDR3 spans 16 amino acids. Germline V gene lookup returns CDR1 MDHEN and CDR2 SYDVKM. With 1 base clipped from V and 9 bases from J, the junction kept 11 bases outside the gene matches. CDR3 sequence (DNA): TGTGCCAGCAGTTTATCAGGGGGCCTCATTTACGGTGAGCAGTTCTTC. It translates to CASSLSGGLIYGEQFF.